This TCR beta chain appears in the sequencing data of a study of blood T cell repertoires in COVID-19. Study in general: Material from acute and convalescent COVID-19 was sourced from the United States, Italy and Spain.

V lost 7 bases to trimming and J lost 7 bases; unmatched junction nucleotides: 10. Per the germline V gene, CDR1 is PRHDT and CDR2 is FYEKMQ (reference sequence). This CDR3 comprises 15 residues. In the original workflow: From reference gene primer amplification, estimates of nucleated cell counts were derived. Here immunoSEQ multiplex PCR was the method, and the copy in TCRdb shows in-frame clones only, minus some. The D gene and trimming were derived from the DNA, and the V and J assignments and clone size from that table. Found here are roughly 220,000 clones, 86% of them singletons; the top ten hold over 2%.

The specimen was peripheral blood. The rearrangement uses TRBV13 and TRBJ2-1; 10 positions agree with TRBD2. The sequence came from a man aged 30 to 45 who had recovered from COVID-19. CDR3 residues: CASITGLATINEQFF. DNA of the CDR3: TGTGCCAGCATAACGGGACTAGCGACTATTAATGAGCAGTTCTTC. Full variable domain (missing parts from reference TRBV13 and TRBJ2-1): AAGVIQSPRHLIKEKRETATLKCYPIPRHDTVYWYQQGPGQDPQFLISFYEKMQSDKGSIPDRFSAQQFSDYHSELNMSSLELGDSALYFCASITGLATINEQFFGPGTRLTVL.